The T cell receptor beta chain described here comes from a study of cytomegalovirus exposure and HLA in healthy donors. J was trimmed by 6 bases and V by 3 bases; bases with no gene match: 7. CDR1 is SGDLS, CDR2 YYNGEE, per germline. The CDR3 is 15 amino acids. The PCR had 60 Vbeta and 13 Jbeta primers. TCRdb's table, derived via immunoSEQ multiplex PCR, lists solely in-frame clones and lacks some. The repertoire holds over 150,000 clones, with approximately 88% as singletons. This chain links TRBV9 with TRBJ1-4, with TRBD1 matching 8 bases. Specimen: PBMCs. The TCR comes from a boy aged 2 to 10 in good health and CMV-seronegative. Here the CDR3 DNA reads TGTGCCAGCAGCGCGGGACAGGCGATTTATGAAAAACTGTTTTTT. Translated: CASSAGQAIYEKLFF. Looking up the rest from reference TRBV9 and TRBJ1-4 gives the full variable domain: DSGVTQTPKHLITATGQRVTLRCSPRSGDLSVYWYQQSLDQGLQFLIQYYNGEERAKGNILERFSAQQFPDLHSELNLSSLELGDSALYFCASSAGQAIYEKLFFGSGTQLSVL.